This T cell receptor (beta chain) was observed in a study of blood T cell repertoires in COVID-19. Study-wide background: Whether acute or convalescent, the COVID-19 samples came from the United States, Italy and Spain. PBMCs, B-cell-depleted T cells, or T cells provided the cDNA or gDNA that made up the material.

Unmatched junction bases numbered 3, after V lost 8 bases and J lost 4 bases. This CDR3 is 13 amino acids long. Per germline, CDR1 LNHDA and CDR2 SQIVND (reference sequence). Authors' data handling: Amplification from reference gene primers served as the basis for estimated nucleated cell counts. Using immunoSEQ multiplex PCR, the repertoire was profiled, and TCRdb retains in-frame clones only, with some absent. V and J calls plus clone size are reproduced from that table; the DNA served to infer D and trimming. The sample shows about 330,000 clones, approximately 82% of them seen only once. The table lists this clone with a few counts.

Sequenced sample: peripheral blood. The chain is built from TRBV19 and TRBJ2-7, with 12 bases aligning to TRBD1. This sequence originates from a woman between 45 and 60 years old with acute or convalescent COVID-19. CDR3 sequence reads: CASAGQGAYEQYF. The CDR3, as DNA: TGTGCCAGTGCGGGACAGGGGGCTTACGAGCAGTACTTC.